This TCR beta chain was sequenced during a study of T cell repertoires in cytomegalovirus infection. Study in general: Shared public TCR beta signatures pointed to both CMV infection and a matching HLA type. The study's findings and limits: Ex vivo, HLA-C-restricted CMV-specific TCR beta clonotypes prevailed over the rest of the response.

This clonotype occurred a few times. Antigen: not known. One entry per CDR3 protein results from TCRdb running MiXCR on the reads. The sample records hundreds of thousands of distinct CDR3 sequences, roughly 24% being singletons. Trimming left V 2 bases short and J 2 bases short, with 16 bases between. The length of the CDR3 is 17 residues. In germline, CDR1 is MNHGY, CDR2 SAAAGT. The chain couples TRBV6-8 to TRBJ2-1, with D possibly matching TRBD1 (5 bases). The receptor comes from a human donor in good health (CMV status not recorded). Some clones in this sample may be carry-over from other donors' samples. Sequencing was performed on CD8+ T cells from PBMCs. CDR3 in amino acids: CASSYTWGVGAYNEQFF. The CDR3 DNA reads as TGTGCCAGCAGTTACACCTGGGGCGTTGGGGCCTACAATGAGCAGTTCTTC.